The 27 T cell receptor beta chains presented below share a single source sample, sequenced in a study of cytomegalovirus exposure and HLA in healthy donors. PCR amplification relied on 60 Vbeta primers (plus 13 Jbeta primers). The data were produced by immunoSEQ multiplex PCR, yet TCRdb's version contains in-frame clones alone and is incomplete. In the table there are just over 150,000 clones, about 65% of which are singletons. Sample: PBMCs. The receptors derive from a man between 40 and 49 years old in good health and CMV-seropositive.

The V and J genes are TRBV6-5 and TRBJ1-1; D gene ambiguous. Germline lookup yields CDR1 MNHEY and CDR2 SVGAGI. There are 13 residues in the CDR3. The ends were cut back, 5 bases at V and 1 base at J, with 8 bases in the middle. For the CDR3, the DNA is TGTGCCAGCAGTCGTCCGGGGAACACTGAAGCTTTCTTT. This translates into CASSRPGNTEAFF.

The chain links TRBV27 to TRBJ2-1; D possibly corresponds to TRBD2 (6 bases). CDR1 and CDR2 (germline): MNHEY, SMNVEV (reference sequence). This CDR3 comprises 14 residues. V was shortened by 5 bases and J by 6 bases, with 14 bases between the two germline ends. DNA of the CDR3: TGTGCCAGCAGTATCCGGGACTCTCTCAATGAGCAGTTCTTC. Its protein product is CASSIRDSLNEQFF.

The V and J genes are TRBV4-2 and TRBJ1-4; 7 nucleotides match TRBD1. V gave up 3 bases and J gave up 5 bases; unmatched junction bases: 6. This CDR3 has 15 residues. Germline CDR1 reads LGHNA; CDR2 reads YNFKEQ. In nucleotides, the CDR3 is TGTGCCAGCAGCCACTCGGGACAGCAAAATGAAAAACTGTTTTTT. This sequence encodes CASSHSGQQNEKLFF.

A few counts support this clone. This chain joins TRBV4-1 and TRBJ1-5; D not resolved. This CDR3 is 15 amino acids long. V lost 1 base, J lost 2 bases, and 9 bases lay in between. CDR1 is MGHRA and CDR2 is YSYEKL in the germline V gene. The CDR3 region is CASSQVAEGNQPQHF. The CDR3 DNA sequence: TGCGCCAGCAGCCAAGTGGCCGAAGGCAATCAGCCCCAGCATTTT.

In its sample, this clone was seen a few times. Other DNA sequences in the same sample also yield this CDR3. The chain couples TRBV5-4 to TRBJ1-4; D gene ambiguous. Trimming removed 2 bases from V and 2 bases from J, with 7 bases in between. Germline V lookup: CDR1 SGHNT, CDR2 YYREEE (reference sequence). The CDR3 is 14 amino acids. In nucleotides, the CDR3 is TGTGCCAGCAGCTTAGGCGGGACTAATGAAAAACTGTTTTTT. It translates to CASSLGGTNEKLFF.

Comment on this clone: Distinct nucleotide sequences in the sample also encode this CDR3. The V and J genes are TRBV5-1 and TRBJ1-1; 9 nucleotides match TRBD1. With V trimmed by 0 bases and J by 3 bases, 9 bases remained unmatched. The CDR3 extends over 17 amino acids. Germline assignment: CDR1 SGHRS and CDR2 YFSETQ. In DNA form, the CDR3 reads TGCGCCAGCAGCTTGGAGGGACAGGGACGGGGGTACACTGAAGCTTTCTTT. Protein: CASSLEGQGRGYTEAFF.

CDR3 nucleotides: TGTGCCAGCAGCCCCTCCCTCGGCACAGATACGCAGTATTTT. It yields the protein CASSPSLGTDTQYF. V is TRBV7-2 and J is TRBJ2-3; no clear D gene. Trimming took off 5 bases at V and 1 base at J, with 10 bases between the two ends. This CDR3 has 14 amino acids. Germline V gives CDR1 SGHTA, CDR2 FQGNSA.

V is TRBV6-6 and J is TRBJ1-3; TRBD1 is a possible D gene (6 bases). V gave up 2 bases and J gave up 0 bases, with 8 bases separating them. The CDR3 is 15 residues long. Germline V gene data show CDR1 as MNHNY and CDR2 as SVGAGI (reference sequence). CDR3 protein: CASSYDRPSGNTIYF. For the CDR3, the DNA is TGTGCCAGCAGTTACGACAGGCCCTCTGGAAACACCATATATTTT.

This clone was observed a handful of times. The chain carries TRBV7-3 and TRBJ1-2, with 7 bases identical to TRBD1. Germline V gene sequence: CDR1 SGHTA, CDR2 FQGTGA. With 5 bases clipped from V and 8 bases from J, the junction kept 11 bases outside the gene matches. This CDR3 has 14 amino acids. CDR3 region: CASSPYLTGYGYTF. In nucleotides, the CDR3 is TGTGCCAGCAGCCCCTACCTGACAGGGTACGGCTACACCTTC.

V gene TRBV19 combines with J gene TRBJ2-5, with D maybe TRBD1 (5 bases). V lost 1 base and J lost 5, with 14 bases in between. CDR3 size: 15 residues. Germline CDR1 and CDR2: LNHDA and SQIVND (reference sequence). Here the CDR3 reads CASSIGAGQRETQYF. The DNA for the CDR3 is TGTGCCAGTAGTATAGGGGCAGGGCAGAGGGAGACCCAGTACTTC.

The rearrangement joins TRBV19 to TRBJ2-1; 12 bases fit TRBD1. Trimming took 8 bases from V and 7 from J; bases not matched to a gene: 3. The CDR3 consists of 13 residues. Per germline, CDR1 LNHDA and CDR2 SQIVND (reference sequence). The CDR3 nucleotides read TGTGCCAGTGGGGGACAGGGGGCTAATGAGCAGTTCTTC. Translation gives CASGGQGANEQFF.

The chain combines TRBV2 with TRBJ2-1; D is possibly TRBD2 (5 bases). V was cut by 6 bases and J by 9 bases, with 9 bases left in between. CDR1 SNHLY and CDR2 FYNNEI come from the germline V gene. This CDR3 comprises 11 residues. CDR3 sequence: CASSAEGEQFF. As DNA, the CDR3 is TGTGCCAGCAGCGCTGAGGGTGAGCAGTTCTTC.

The chain links TRBV6-5 to TRBJ1-1; weak D call: TRBD1 (6 bases). Germline CDR1 reads MNHEY; CDR2 reads SVGAGI. This CDR3 comprises 13 residues. Trimming pared 7 bases from V and 1 base from J, leaving 10 bases between. CDR3 protein: CASNTGRNTEAFF. CDR3 coding DNA: TGTGCCAGCAACACAGGGAGGAACACTGAAGCTTTCTTT.

The rearrangement links TRBV19 to TRBJ2-1; 7 nucleotides agree with TRBD1. J was trimmed by 1 base and V by 5 bases; bases with no gene match: 5. The CDR3 consists of 15 residues. CDR1 and CDR2 (germline): LNHDA, SQIVND (reference sequence). The CDR3 protein is CASSPDRRSYNEQFF. The CDR3 DNA reads TGTGCCAGTAGTCCGGACAGGCGTTCCTACAATGAGCAGTTCTTC.

This clone has more than one count but fewer than ten. One junction end does not reproduce the germline sequence, and a read error may be involved. The gene calls are TRBV29-1 and TRBJ1-2; TRBD1 matches 10 bases. CDR1 SQVTM and CDR2 ANQGSEA come from the germline V gene. This CDR3 contains 16 residues. CDR3 in DNA: TGCAGCGTCGAAGGGACAGGGGAGGGAGCTAACTATGGCTACACCTTC. Amino acids: CSVEGTGEGANYGYTF.

The chain links TRBV28 to TRBJ2-7, with a possible D match to TRBD2 (6 bases). V was trimmed by 6 bases and J by 4 bases, leaving 25 bases between them. Germline V CDR1 and CDR2: MDHEN, SYDVKM. This CDR3 region has 17 residues. The chain's CDR3 is CASSVTLDYFPSYEQYF. As DNA, the CDR3 is TGTGCCAGCAGCGTTACATTGGACTACTTTCCTTCATACGAGCAGTACTTC.

This clone was seen a handful of times. The chain carries TRBV19 and TRBJ2-7; 10 positions agree with TRBD2. This CDR3 is built from 17 residues. Germline loops: CDR1 LNHDA, CDR2 SQIVND (reference sequence). The ends lost 5 bases at V and 1 base at J; junction bases unmatched: 11. CDR3 DNA: TGTGCCAGTAGTTCCTCTCGGCTACTAGCGGGGTCCTACGAGCAGTACTTC. It is translated as CASSSSRLLAGSYEQYF.

The chain couples TRBV6-1 to TRBJ1-2, with D maybe TRBD1 (6 bases). This CDR3 spans 13 amino acids. The V gene lost 6 bases and the J gene lost 3 bases, with 11 bases spanning the gap. Per the germline V gene, CDR1 is MNHNS and CDR2 is SASEGT. This CDR3 is CASSSGTYYGYTF. The CDR3 region has the DNA TGTGCCAGCAGCTCCGGGACATACTATGGCTACACCTTC.

This chain links TRBV7-8 with TRBJ1-2, with TRBD1 as a possible D gene (6 bases). V was pared by 0 bases and J by 4 bases, with 12 bases between. This CDR3 region has 15 residues. The germline CDR1 and CDR2 sequences are SGHVS and FQNEAQ. The CDR3 spells CASSLASGGLYGYTF. The DNA of the CDR3 is TGTGCCAGCAGCTTAGCGTCTGGGGGCCTCTATGGCTACACCTTC.

This sequence joins TRBV11-2 and TRBJ2-3; possible D gene TRBD1, 5 bases. This CDR3 region has 14 residues. The germline V gene encodes CDR1 SGHAT and CDR2 FQNNGV. V was cut by 3 bases and J by 3 bases, with 10 bases left in between. For the CDR3, the DNA is TGTGCCAGCAGCTTGGGGCTAGGGACAGATACGCAGTATTTT. Protein sequence: CASSLGLGTDTQYF. The full variable domain, its missing parts supplied by reference TRBV11-2 and TRBJ2-3, is EAGVAQSPRYKIIEKRQSVAFWCNPISGHATLYWYQQILGQGPKLLIQFQNNGVVDDSQLPKDRFSAERLKGVDSTLKIQPAKLEDSAVYLCASSLGLGTDTQYFGPGTRLTVL.

The V gene is TRBV7-2, the J gene TRBJ2-5; D possibly corresponds to TRBD1 (6 bases). The length of the CDR3 is 15 residues. V shed 0 bases and J shed 1 base, with 9 bases lying between them. Germline V lookup: CDR1 SGHTA, CDR2 FQGNSA. The CDR3 loop is CASSLAGAVQETQYF. The CDR3, as DNA: TGTGCCAGCAGCTTAGCGGGGGCAGTCCAAGAGACCCAGTACTTC.

The V call is TRBV6-5, the J call TRBJ1-1; 7 positions agree with TRBD1. This CDR3 region has 16 residues. The trim removed 2 bases at V and 1 base at J, leaving 7 bases unmatched. The V gene's germline CDR1 is MNHEY and CDR2 SVGAGI. This CDR3 reads CASSYTPTGPNTEAFF. Here the CDR3 DNA reads TGTGCCAGCAGTTACACCCCGACAGGGCCGAACACTGAAGCTTTCTTT.

The chain combines TRBV5-1 with TRBJ2-7, with D perhaps TRBD2 (7 bases). The CDR3 consists of 14 residues. Trimming removed 7 bases at V and 6 bases at J, with 20 bases between. Looked up from germline, CDR1 is SGHRS and CDR2 is YFSETQ. This chain's CDR3 is CASSVAGASLEQYF. The CDR3 region has the DNA TGCGCCAGCTCCGTGGCGGGGGCCTCCCTCGAGCAGTACTTC.

The chain employs TRBV30 and TRBJ1-5; D not certain. CDR1 GTSNPN and CDR2 SVGIG come from the germline V gene (reference sequence). The V end was cut by 2 bases, the J end by 0 bases, with 5 bases between. The CDR3 runs 13 residues. The CDR3 sequence is CAWSSDSNQPQHF. As DNA, the CDR3 is TGTGCCTGGAGTTCAGATAGCAATCAGCCCCAGCATTTT.

This chain uses TRBV7-9 with TRBJ1-1, with 7 bases matching TRBD1. V shed 8 bases and J 4 bases; nucleotides not matched to a gene: 10. This CDR3 comprises 14 residues. In germline, CDR1 is SEHNR, CDR2 FQNEAQ (reference sequence). CDR3 DNA: TGTGCCAGCCCCGCGGAGGGGGCGCCCACTGAAGCTTTCTTT. This translates into CASPAEGAPTEAFF.

V gene TRBV5-1 combines with J gene TRBJ2-1; perhaps TRBD1 as D (5 bases). CDR3 length equals 15 residues. The V end lost 0 bases, the J end lost 6 bases, and 13 bases lay between the germline ends. CDR1 SGHRS and CDR2 YFSETQ come from the germline V gene. CDR3 loop: CASSLGAGFLNEQFF. As DNA, the CDR3 is TGCGCCAGCAGCTTGGGAGCAGGGTTTCTCAATGAGCAGTTCTTC. Looking up the rest from reference TRBV5-1 and TRBJ2-1 gives the full variable domain: KAGVTQTPRYLIKTRGQQVTLSCSPISGHRSVSWYQQTPGQGLQFLFEYFSETQRNKGNFPGRFSGRQFSNSRSEMNVSTLELGDSALYLCASSLGAGFLNEQFFGPGTRLTVL.

As to this clone: The junction departs from the called germline gene at one end, perhaps through a read error. This sequence joins TRBV7-2 and TRBJ1-1; D uncertain. From germline, CDR1 is SGHTA and CDR2 FQGNSA. This CDR3 region has 12 residues. The CDR3 region is CASSLVVLPPLF. For the CDR3, the DNA is TGTGCCAGCAGCTTAGTAGTCCTGCCCCCTCTATTT.